This T cell receptor beta chain was identified during a study of read filtering for tumor transcriptome and immune sequencing. The library was built from around 380 ng RNA with molecular barcoded adaptors for alpha/delta and beta/gamma chains. In TCRdb, the reads were re-called with MiXCR into one record per CDR3 protein. The repertoire holds about 130,000 distinct CDR3 sequences, with 10% to 15% as singletons. The origin of this receptor is a donor at least 40 years old with multiple myeloma. Specimen: a population of CD138-negative cells sorted from bone marrow.

The CDR3 region has the DNA TGCAGTGCTGGGGAGGACCCTAAAAACATTCAGTACTTC. Protein sequence: CSAGEDPKNIQYF. V is TRBV20-1 and J is TRBJ2-4; D is possibly TRBD2 (6 bases). The CDR3 length is 13 residues. The germline V gene has CDR1 DFQATT and CDR2 SNEGSKA (reference sequence). The V end was cut by 5 bases, the J end by 4 bases, with 12 bases between.